The 12 T cell receptor beta chains given below trace back to one sample, sequenced in a study of post-analysis software for immune sequencing data. Study-level results: Controls had lower frequencies than patients of five TRBV segments, which included TRBV5-6, TRBV5-1 and TRBV20-1.

These TCRs' antigens remain unknown. TCR beta cDNA libraries had unique molecular identifiers. One entry per CDR3 protein, called by TCRdb with MiXCR from the PCR reads. The table records approximately 730,000 distinct CDR3 sequences, just under 30% of them present only once. Specimen: blood. These receptors all come from a girl aged 10 to 17 with multiple sclerosis.

The V and J genes are TRBV20-1 and TRBJ2-3; 11 bases line up with TRBD2. With 6 bases clipped from V and 1 base from J, the junction kept 6 bases outside the gene matches. In germline, CDR1 is DFQATT, CDR2 SNEGSKA (reference sequence). The CDR3 loop spans 15 amino acids. CDR3 loop: CSAQPGLAGTDTQYF. As DNA, the CDR3 is TGCAGTGCCCAACCGGGACTAGCGGGCACAGATACGCAGTATTTT.

Remarks on this clonotype: This sequence may be a read error, since a much larger clone differs from it by one base. The chain joins TRBV29-1 to TRBJ2-4; tentative D call: TRBD2 (5 bases). The last part of the DNA fits TRBJ2-7 better; the J call may be wrong. This CDR3 has 13 residues. Germline lookup yields CDR1 SQVTM and CDR2 ANQGSEA. DNA of the CDR3: TGCAGCGTTCCGAGGGTGAACTCCTACGAGCAGTACTTC. Protein: CSVPRVNSYEQYF.

This clonotype was recorded at least ten times. CDR3 protein: CASSLSGRAQETQYF. The CDR3 nucleotides are TGTGCCAGCAGTCTTAGCGGGAGGGCCCAAGAGACCCAGTACTTC. V gene TRBV6-6 combines with J gene TRBJ2-5; TRBD2 matches 11 bases. Germline V gives CDR1 MNHNY, CDR2 SVGAGI (reference sequence). This CDR3 is 15 amino acids long. V was pared by 5 bases and J by 1 base, with 3 bases of the junction left unmatched.

The chain carries TRBV18 and TRBJ2-1; D unclear. This CDR3 has 14 amino acids. Trimming cost V 3 bases and J 5 bases, with 11 bases left between them. The germline V gene encodes CDR1 KGHSH and CDR2 LQKENI. The CDR3 DNA sequence: TGTGCCAGCTCACCGCAAGACACTGACAATGAGCAGTTCTTC. Translated: CASSPQDTDNEQFF.

This clonotype was detected once. J is TRBJ2-7 and V is TRBV6-2 or TRBV6-3, with D maybe TRBD2 (5 bases). The CDR3 loop spans 14 amino acids. With 5 bases removed from V and 2 bases from J, the gap between germline ends came to 13 bases. Per germline, CDR1 MNHEY and CDR2 SVGEGT. CDR3 protein: CASSGGLITYEQYF. The CDR3 nucleotides read TGTGCCAGCAGTGGAGGACTGATAACCTACGAGCAGTACTTC.

This clonotype was found a few times. The CDR3 loop is CSAVKWAGVKKTQYF. DNA of the CDR3: TGCAGTGCTGTGAAGTGGGCGGGGGTTAAAAAGACCCAGTACTTC. The chain links TRBV20-1 to TRBJ2-5, with TRBD2 identical over 7 bases. Per germline, CDR1 DFQATT and CDR2 SNEGSKA (reference sequence). This CDR3 is built from 15 residues. Trimming at V came to 5 bases and at J to 6 bases, leaving 15 bases not matched to a gene.

V usage is TRBV4-3 and J usage is TRBJ1-2; D is undetermined. V lost 0 bases and J lost 8, with 16 bases in between. The CDR3 has 15 amino acids. In germline, CDR1 is LGHNA, CDR2 YSLEER. The CDR3 reads CASSQESRLTGGYTF. The CDR3 nucleotides read TGCGCCAGCAGCCAAGAAAGCCGGCTTACGGGCGGCTACACCTTC.

This clonotype showed up just a few times. The CDR3 sequence: CASSHSNYGYTF. Here the CDR3 DNA reads TGTGCCAGCAGCCATTCTAACTATGGCTACACCTTC. The V call is TRBV28, the J call TRBJ1-2; D is uncertain. Between the trimmed V and J ends, which lost 6 bases and 0 bases, there was a span of 5 bases. Germline V lookup: CDR1 MDHEN, CDR2 SYDVKM. The CDR3 spans 12 residues.

This chain links TRBV2 with TRBJ1-4, with D unresolved. This CDR3 spans 15 amino acids. The ends were cut back, 6 bases at V and 7 bases at J, with 18 bases in the middle. Germline V CDR1 and CDR2: SNHLY, FYNNEI. CDR3 loop: CASSPWKQVREKLFF. Here the CDR3 DNA reads TGTGCCAGCAGCCCCTGGAAGCAGGTCCGTGAAAAACTGTTTTTT. Full variable domain (remainder filled in from reference TRBV2 and TRBJ1-4): EPEVTQTPSHQVTQMGQEVILRCVPISNHLYFYWYRQILGQKVEFLVSFYNNEISEKSEIFDDQFSVERPDGSNFTLKIRSTKLEDSAMYFCASSPWKQVREKLFFGSGTQLSVL.

The V gene is TRBV28, the J gene TRBJ1-1, with 8 bases fitting TRBD1. Germline V gene lookup returns CDR1 MDHEN and CDR2 SYDVKM. Unmatched junction bases numbered 7, after V lost 5 bases and J lost 5 bases. CDR3 length: 14 amino acids. The CDR3 spells CASSPDRERTEAFF. The CDR3 nucleotides are TGTGCCAGCAGTCCGGACAGGGAAAGGACTGAAGCTTTCTTT.

The table lists this clonotype with a few counts. V and J are TRBV6-2 or TRBV6-3 and TRBJ2-3, with a tentative D call TRBD2 (6 bases). The germline V and J ends were trimmed by 0 bases and 4 bases, with 17 bases remaining between them. CDR3 length equals 17 residues. The germline gives CDR1 MNHEY, CDR2 SVGEGT. This CDR3 is CASSYSTGASDPDTQYF. Here the CDR3 DNA reads TGTGCCAGCAGTTACTCGACCGGGGCTAGCGATCCAGATACGCAGTATTTT.

Note on this clonotype: Sequence at one end of the junction differs from germline and may be a read error. The CDR3 spells CAGSPNAGTADTQYF. The CDR3 DNA is TGTGCCGGCAGCCCCAACGCAGGGACCGCAGATACGCAGTATTTT. The chain employs TRBV7-7 and TRBJ2-3; possibly TRBD1 or TRBD2 for D (5 bases each). CDR1 and CDR2 from the germline V gene are SSHAT and FNYEAQ (reference sequence). This CDR3 region has 15 residues.